The text below deals with one T cell receptor beta chain. Its antigen is unidentified. This specimen comes from a study of cytomegalovirus exposure and HLA in healthy donors. Study outcomes and limitations: TCR beta chains numbering more than 150 were designated cytomegalovirus-associated. Common viral pathogens were later found to be apparently linked to several of the most significant clusters. Association with HLA alleles at 0.05 false discovery rate was found for around 17,000 TCR beta sequences in a later analysis.

PCR used 60 Vbeta primers and 13 Jbeta primers. Some clones are missing from TCRdb's copy, which holds only in-frame ones; the method was immunoSEQ multiplex PCR. The table has some 150,000 clones, 80% to 85% seen once; the top ten hold roughly 2.9%. The TCR was taken from a woman aged 30 to 39 in good health and CMV-seronegative. Sample: PBMCs.

The CDR3 sequence is CAISEPLDRKNSPLHF. Written as DNA, the CDR3 is TGTGCCATCAGTGAGCCCTTGGACAGGAAAAATTCACCCCTCCACTTT. The chain employs TRBV10-3 and TRBJ1-6; 7 nucleotides line up with TRBD1. Germline-derived CDR1 and CDR2 are ENHRY and SYGVKD. The CDR3 has 16 amino acids. With V trimmed by 2 bases and J by 7 bases, 8 bases remained unmatched.